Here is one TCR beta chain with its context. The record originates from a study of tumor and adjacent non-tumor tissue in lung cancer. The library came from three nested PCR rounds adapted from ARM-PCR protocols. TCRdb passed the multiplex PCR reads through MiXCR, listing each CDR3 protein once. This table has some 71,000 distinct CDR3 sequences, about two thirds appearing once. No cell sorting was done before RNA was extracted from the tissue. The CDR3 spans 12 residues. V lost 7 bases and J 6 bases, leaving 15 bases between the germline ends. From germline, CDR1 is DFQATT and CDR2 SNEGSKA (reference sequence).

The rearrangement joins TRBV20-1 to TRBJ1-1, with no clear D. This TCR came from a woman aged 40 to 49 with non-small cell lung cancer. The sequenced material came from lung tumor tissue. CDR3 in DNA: TGCAGTGTCCCCGAGCTGGGTTCTGAAGCTTTCTTT. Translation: CSVPELGSEAFF.